This T cell receptor (beta chain) comes out of a study of blood T cell repertoires in COVID-19. Study-level information: Sites in the United States, Italy and Spain provided acute and convalescent COVID-19 samples. Sources were T cells, B-cell-depleted T cells, or PBMCs; the material itself was cDNA or gDNA.

With V trimmed by 11 bases and J by 4 bases, 8 bases remained unmatched. The CDR3 loop spans 13 amino acids. Germline V gene lookup returns CDR1 MDHEN and CDR2 SYDVKM. The protocol was immunoSEQ multiplex PCR, while the TCRdb copy is restricted to in-frame clones and leaves out a portion. The repertoire includes tens of thousands of clones, 90% of them detected once, and under 1.5% sits in the top ten. This chain uses TRBV28 with TRBJ2-1; TRBD2 aligns across 7 bases. The sample consisted of peripheral blood. The receptor comes from a man aged 45 to 65 with acute or convalescent COVID-19. The CDR3 reads CAGGGAGYNEQFF. DNA of the CDR3: TGTGCCGGCGGAGGAGCGGGGTACAATGAGCAGTTCTTC.